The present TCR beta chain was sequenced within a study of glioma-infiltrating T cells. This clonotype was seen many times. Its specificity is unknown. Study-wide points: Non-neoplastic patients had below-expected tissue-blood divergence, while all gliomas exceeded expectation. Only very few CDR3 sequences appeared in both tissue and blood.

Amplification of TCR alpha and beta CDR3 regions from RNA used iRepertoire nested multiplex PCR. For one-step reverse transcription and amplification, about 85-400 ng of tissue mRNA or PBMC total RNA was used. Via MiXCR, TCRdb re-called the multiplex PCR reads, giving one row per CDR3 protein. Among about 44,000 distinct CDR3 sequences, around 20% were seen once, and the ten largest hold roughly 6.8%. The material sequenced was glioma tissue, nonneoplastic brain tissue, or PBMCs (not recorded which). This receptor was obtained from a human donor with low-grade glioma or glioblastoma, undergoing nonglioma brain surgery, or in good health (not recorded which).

CDR3 sequence reads: CASSAYEQFF. CDR3 DNA sequence: TGTGCCAGCAGTGCGTATGAGCAGTTCTTC. The V call is TRBV2, the J call TRBJ2-1, with D hard to call. This CDR3 comprises 10 residues. The V gene's germline CDR1 is SNHLY and CDR2 FYNNEI. With 4 bases removed from V and 8 bases from J, the gap between germline ends came to 3 bases.